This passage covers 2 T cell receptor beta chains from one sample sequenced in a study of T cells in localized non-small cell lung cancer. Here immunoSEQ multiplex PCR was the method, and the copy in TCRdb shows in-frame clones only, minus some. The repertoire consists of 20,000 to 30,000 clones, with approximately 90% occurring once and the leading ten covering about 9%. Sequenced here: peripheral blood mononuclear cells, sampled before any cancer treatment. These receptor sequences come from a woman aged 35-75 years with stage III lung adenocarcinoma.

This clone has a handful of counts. The CDR3 reads CASESQGSGYTF. In DNA, the CDR3 is TGTGCCAGTGAAAGCCAGGGGAGTGGCTACACCTTC. The chain links TRBV19 to TRBJ1-2; D is possibly TRBD1 (6 bases). Germline V CDR1 and CDR2: LNHDA, SQIVND (reference sequence). V was shortened by 8 bases and J by 7 bases, with 14 bases between the two germline ends. The CDR3 sequence is 12 residues long.

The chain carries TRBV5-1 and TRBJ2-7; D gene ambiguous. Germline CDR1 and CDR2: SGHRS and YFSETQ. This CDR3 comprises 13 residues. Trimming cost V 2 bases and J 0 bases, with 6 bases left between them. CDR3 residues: CASSFPGSYEQYF. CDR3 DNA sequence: TGCGCCAGCAGCTTTCCTGGCTCCTACGAGCAGTACTTC.